The clone carrying this TCR beta chain was counted once. Its antigen remains unidentified. Trimming shortened V by 8 bases and J by 2 bases, and 13 bases separated the two germline ends. This CDR3 contains 14 residues. Germline V gene lookup returns CDR1 MNHEY and CDR2 SVGAGI. Antigen-specific CD4+ T cells were expanded (with viral peptide pools) by the ViraFEST assay ahead of sequencing. Cultured cells yielded isolated CD4+ T cells after 10 days. All study participants received two doses of BNT162b2 or mRNA-1273 vaccine. These data are taken from a study of vaccination effects on CD4 cells after COVID-19. Assay: immunoSEQ multiplex PCR; the TCRdb copy retains only in-frame clones and omits some. This sample has around 81,000 clones, with roughly 80% found just once. Study-level points and caveats: Nearly all vaccine-induced clones in healthy recipients recognized only SARS-CoV-2.

Source: CD4+ T cells from PBMCs cultured with HCoV-OC43 spike peptides, taken after COVID-19 vaccination. Subset: HCoV-OC43 spike overlapping peptide pool stimulation. The clonotype comes from a human donor who received a COVID-19 vaccine. This chain connects TRBV6-5 to TRBJ1-5; D is unresolved. CDR3 in amino acids: CASEPGGGNQPQHF. Here the CDR3 DNA reads TGTGCCAGCGAGCCGGGCGGGGGCAATCAGCCCCAGCATTTT.